This TCR beta chain originates from a study of PD-1 blockade in classical Hodgkin lymphoma. The CDR3 is 15 amino acids. Trimming cost V 4 bases and J 0 bases; bases outside gene matches: 7. In germline, CDR1 is SGHNT, CDR2 YYREEE (reference sequence). Study outcomes and limitations: Relative to healthy donors, newly diagnosed patients reportedly had lower baseline TCR diversity, which was reported as lower still in relapsed/refractory patients. A significant rise in TCR diversity by C4D1 was seen for CD4+ but not CD8+ cells.

Brentuximab vedotin exposure varied among the patients, all of whom had relapsed after autologous stem cell transplantation. Complete response, partial response or progressive disease constituted the best responses recorded. Points on this clone: What it binds is not known.

Produced via immunoSEQ multiplex PCR; TCRdb's table is partial and in-frame only. The sample holds roughly 150,000 clones, less than 80% seen once. This chain connects TRBV5-4 to TRBJ2-7, with 7 bases fitting TRBD1. The TCR was taken from a human donor with classical Hodgkin lymphoma. Sequences were derived from peripheral blood mononuclear cells (PBMCs), sampled before the second cycle of nivolumab. CDR3 residues: CASSNGQALSYEQYF. As DNA, the CDR3 is TGTGCCAGCAGCAACGGACAGGCTCTCTCCTACGAGCAGTACTTC.